This paragraph covers one TCR beta chain sequence. This sample stems from a study of Ad26.COV2.S vaccination and SARS-CoV-2 variants. The wider study: Intramuscular Ad26.COV2.S doses were given once or twice, 56 days apart.

The assay was immunoSEQ multiplex PCR, and TCRdb's table has in-frame clones only and misses some. The top ten clones hold approximately 12% of a sample with around 340,000 clones, 86% of them seen once. Described treatment: about 20 received Ad26.COV2.S at low or high dose, single or two shots; 5 received placebo; per-sample allocation not given. The investigators took samples on day 63 after the first vaccine or placebo injection. CDR1 KGHSH and CDR2 LQKENI come from the germline V gene. This CDR3 region has 15 residues. Unmatched junction bases numbered 3, after V lost 3 bases and J lost 5 bases. The genes are TRBV18 and TRBJ2-7; 14 nucleotides align to TRBD2. Sample: peripheral blood, taken in a trial of Ad26.COV2.S vaccine versus placebo. The TCR was taken from a person aged 18-65 years who received the Ad26.COV2.S COVID-19 vaccine or a placebo. CDR3 nucleotides: TGTGCCAGCTCACCGCGACTAGCGGGAGGGGACGAGCAGTACTTC. This codes for CASSPRLAGGDEQYF.